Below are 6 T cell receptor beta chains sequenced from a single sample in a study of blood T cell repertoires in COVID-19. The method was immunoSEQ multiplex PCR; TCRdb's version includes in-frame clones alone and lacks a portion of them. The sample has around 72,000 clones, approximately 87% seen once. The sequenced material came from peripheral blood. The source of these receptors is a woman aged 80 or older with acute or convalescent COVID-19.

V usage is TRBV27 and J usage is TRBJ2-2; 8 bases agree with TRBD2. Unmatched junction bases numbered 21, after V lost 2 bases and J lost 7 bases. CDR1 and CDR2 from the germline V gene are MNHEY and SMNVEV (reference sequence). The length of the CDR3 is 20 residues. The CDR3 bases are TGTGCCAGCAGTTTACTCAGCGGGTTAGCGGGACGGGGAAAGGGCGGGGAGCTGTTTTTT. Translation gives CASSLLSGLAGRGKGGELFF.

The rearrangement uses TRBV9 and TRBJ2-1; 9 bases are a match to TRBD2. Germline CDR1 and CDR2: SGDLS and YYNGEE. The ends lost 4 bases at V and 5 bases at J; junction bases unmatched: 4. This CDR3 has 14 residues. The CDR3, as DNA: TGTGCCAGCAGCCTTAGCGGGGGAAACAATGAGCAGTTCTTC. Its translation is CASSLSGGNNEQFF.

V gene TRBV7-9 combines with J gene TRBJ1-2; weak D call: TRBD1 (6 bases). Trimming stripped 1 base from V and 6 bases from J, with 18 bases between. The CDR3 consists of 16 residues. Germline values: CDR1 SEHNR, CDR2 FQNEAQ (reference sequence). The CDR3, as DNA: TGTGCCAGCAGCTTAGAGACAGGCACCCCCGGTGATGGCTACACCTTC. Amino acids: CASSLETGTPGDGYTF.

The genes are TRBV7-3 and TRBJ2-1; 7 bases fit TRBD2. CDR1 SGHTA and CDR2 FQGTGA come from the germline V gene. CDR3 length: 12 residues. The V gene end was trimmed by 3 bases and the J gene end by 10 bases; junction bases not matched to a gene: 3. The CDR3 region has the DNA TGTGCCAGCAGCTTCCAGGGACTAGAGCAGTTCTTC. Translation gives CASSFQGLEQFF.

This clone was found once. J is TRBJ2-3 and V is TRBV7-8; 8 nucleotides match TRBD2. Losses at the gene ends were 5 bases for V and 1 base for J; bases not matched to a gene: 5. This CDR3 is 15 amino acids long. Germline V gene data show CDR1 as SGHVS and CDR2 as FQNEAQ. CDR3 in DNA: TGTGCCAGCAGCGAGGGGACTAGGGGCACAGATACGCAGTATTTT. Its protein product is CASSEGTRGTDTQYF.

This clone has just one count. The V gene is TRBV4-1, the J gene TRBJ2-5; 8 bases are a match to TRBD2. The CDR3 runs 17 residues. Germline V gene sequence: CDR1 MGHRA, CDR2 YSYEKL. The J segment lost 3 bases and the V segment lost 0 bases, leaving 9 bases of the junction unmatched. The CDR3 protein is CASSQETRGGWEETQYF. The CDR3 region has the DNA TGCGCCAGCAGCCAAGAAACGCGCGGGGGGTGGGAAGAGACCCAGTACTTC.